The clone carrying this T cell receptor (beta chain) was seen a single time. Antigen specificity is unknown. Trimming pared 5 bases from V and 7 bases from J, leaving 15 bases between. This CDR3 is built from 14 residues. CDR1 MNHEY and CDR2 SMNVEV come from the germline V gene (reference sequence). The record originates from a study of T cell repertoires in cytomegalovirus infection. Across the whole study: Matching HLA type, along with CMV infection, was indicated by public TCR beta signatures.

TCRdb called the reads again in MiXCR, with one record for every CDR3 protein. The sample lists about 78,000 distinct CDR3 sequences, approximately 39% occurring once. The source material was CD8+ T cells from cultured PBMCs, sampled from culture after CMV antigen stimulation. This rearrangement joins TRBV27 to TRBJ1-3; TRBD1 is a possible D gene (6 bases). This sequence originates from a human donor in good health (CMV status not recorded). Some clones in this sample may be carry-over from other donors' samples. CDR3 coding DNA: TGTGCCAGCAGTACCCGGCCCCAGGGGAACACCATATATTTT. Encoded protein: CASSTRPQGNTIYF.